This T cell receptor (beta chain) was captured in a study of T cell responses to AZD1222 COVID-19 vaccine. Study observations and caveats: Nearly half of spike-specific TCRs reportedly go after variant regions that carry no mutations. Two doses of AZD1222 preceded a rise in Spike-specific TCR breadth and depth. Dominant at 160-218 and 743-854, vaccine-associated CD4 TCRs also spanned spike. White British ancestry dominated among donors, who included more females, and clonal diversity was possibly underestimated.

This clone was observed a few times. Its cognate antigen is unknown. Sequencing was performed with immunoSEQ multiplex PCR; in TCRdb, only in-frame clones are kept and a portion is missing. The sample lists some 120,000 clones, about nine tenths occurring once. Per the germline V gene, CDR1 is MNHEY and CDR2 is SVGAGI. This CDR3 spans 12 amino acids. V shed 7 bases and J shed 0 bases, with 6 bases lying between them. The sample in question was peripheral blood, obtained on day 0 of AZD1222 vaccination. This sequence originates from an adult in good health. The chain uses TRBV6-5 and TRBJ1-1, with D hard to call. The CDR3 region has the DNA TGTGCCAGCACACGGGTGAACACTGAAGCTTTCTTT. The encoded protein is CASTRVNTEAFF.